This T cell receptor beta chain was profiled in a study of CD8 T cells in ankylosing spondylitis. This CDR3 has 13 amino acids. V lost 2 bases and J lost 1, with 6 bases in between. Germline CDR1 is SQVTM and CDR2 is ANQGSEA. Study-wide points: What appeared characteristic of ankylosing spondylitis blood was a TCR beta motif of about eight highly homologous variants.

The sample holds many counts of this clonotype. Its target is unknown. TCRdb analysed the 5' RACE reads with MiXCR anew, one entry per CDR3 protein. The sample lists under 200,000 distinct CDR3 sequences, 9.8% occurring once. The chain employs TRBV29-1 and TRBJ1-3; no firm D call. The sequenced material came from blood, either unsorted or a sorted T cell fraction (not recorded which). This clonotype was obtained from a female donor with ankylosing spondylitis or in good health (not recorded which). The CDR3 sequence: CSVESSSGNTIYF. CDR3 nucleotide sequence: TGCAGCGTTGAAAGTAGTTCTGGAAACACCATATATTTT.